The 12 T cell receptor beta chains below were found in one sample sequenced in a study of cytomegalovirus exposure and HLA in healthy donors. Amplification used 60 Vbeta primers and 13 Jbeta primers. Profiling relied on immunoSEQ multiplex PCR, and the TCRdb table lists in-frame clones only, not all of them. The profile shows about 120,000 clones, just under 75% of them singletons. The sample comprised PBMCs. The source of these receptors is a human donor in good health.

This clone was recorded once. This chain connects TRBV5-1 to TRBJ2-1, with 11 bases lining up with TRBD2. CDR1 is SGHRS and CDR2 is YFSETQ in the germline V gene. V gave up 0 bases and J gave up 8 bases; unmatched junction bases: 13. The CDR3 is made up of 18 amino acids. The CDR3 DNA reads TGCGCCAGCAGCTTGGCTCCCCTTAGCGGGAGGGCAGGCCATGAGCAGTTCTTC. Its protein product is CASSLAPLSGRAGHEQFF.

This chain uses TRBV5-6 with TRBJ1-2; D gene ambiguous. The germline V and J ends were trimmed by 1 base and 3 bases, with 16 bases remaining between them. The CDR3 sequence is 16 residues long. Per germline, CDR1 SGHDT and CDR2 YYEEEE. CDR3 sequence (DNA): TGTGCCAGCAGCTTGTCGGAAGGCTCGGGTTACTATGGCTACACCTTC. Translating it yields CASSLSEGSGYYGYTF. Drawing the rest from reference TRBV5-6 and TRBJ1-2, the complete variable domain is DAGVTQSPTHLIKTRGQQVTLRCSPKSGHDTVSWYQQALGQGPQFIFQYYEEEERQRGNFPDRFSGHQFPNYSSELNVNALLLGDSALYLCASSLSEGSGYYGYTFGSGTRLTVV.

CDR3 amino acids: CASSMRLAGGRNEQFF. The CDR3 DNA follows: TGTGCCAGCAGTATGAGACTAGCGGGAGGTCGGAATGAGCAGTTCTTC. The chain links TRBV27 to TRBJ2-1; TRBD2 matches at 13 bases. V lost 5 bases, J lost 7 bases, and 8 bases stayed unmatched. CDR3 size: 16 residues. The V gene's germline CDR1 is MNHEY and CDR2 SMNVEV (reference sequence).

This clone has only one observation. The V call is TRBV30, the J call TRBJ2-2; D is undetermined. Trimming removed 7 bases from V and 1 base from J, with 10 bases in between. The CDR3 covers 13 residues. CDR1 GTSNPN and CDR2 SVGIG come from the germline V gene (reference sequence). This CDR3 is CAFELRNTGELFF. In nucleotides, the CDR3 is TGTGCCTTCGAGTTACGGAACACCGGGGAGCTGTTTTTT.

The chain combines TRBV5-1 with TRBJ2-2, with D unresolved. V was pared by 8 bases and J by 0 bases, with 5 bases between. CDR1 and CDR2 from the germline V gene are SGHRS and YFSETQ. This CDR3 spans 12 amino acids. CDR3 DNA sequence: TGCGCCAGTCTAGCGAACACCGGGGAGCTGTTTTTT. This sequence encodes CASLANTGELFF.

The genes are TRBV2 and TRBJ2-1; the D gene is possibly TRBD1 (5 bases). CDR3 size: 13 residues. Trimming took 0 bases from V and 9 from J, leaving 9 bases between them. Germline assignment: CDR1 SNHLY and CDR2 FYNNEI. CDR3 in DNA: TGTGCCAGCAGTGAAGCGCCAACAGGTGAGCAGTTCTTC. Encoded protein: CASSEAPTGEQFF.

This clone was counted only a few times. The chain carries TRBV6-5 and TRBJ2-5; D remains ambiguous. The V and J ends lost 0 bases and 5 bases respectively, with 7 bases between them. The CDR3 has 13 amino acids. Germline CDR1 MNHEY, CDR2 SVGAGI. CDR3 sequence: CASSYSARETQYF. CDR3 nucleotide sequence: TGTGCCAGCAGTTACTCAGCTCGGGAGACCCAGTACTTC.

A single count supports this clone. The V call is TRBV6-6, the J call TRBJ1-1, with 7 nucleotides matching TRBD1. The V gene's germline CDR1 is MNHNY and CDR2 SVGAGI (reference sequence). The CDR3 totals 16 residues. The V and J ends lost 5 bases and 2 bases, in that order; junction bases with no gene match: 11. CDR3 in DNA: TGTGCCAGCAGTAAAAGGAGGGACAGTGGAAACACTGAAGCTTTCTTT. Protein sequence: CASSKRRDSGNTEAFF.

CDR3 DNA sequence: TGTGCCAGCAGTCGCACAGGGGGCTCTGGAAACACCATATATTTT. It yields the protein CASSRTGGSGNTIYF. The chain is built from TRBV28 and TRBJ1-3, with 8 bases fitting TRBD1. V lost 5 bases and J lost 0; bases outside the gene matches: 3. There are 15 residues in the CDR3. Germline V gene sequence: CDR1 MDHEN, CDR2 SYDVKM.

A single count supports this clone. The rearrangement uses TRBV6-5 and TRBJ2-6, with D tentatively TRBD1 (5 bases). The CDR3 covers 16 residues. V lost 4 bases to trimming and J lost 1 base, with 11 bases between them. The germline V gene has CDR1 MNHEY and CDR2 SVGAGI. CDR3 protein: CASSWGRASGANVLTF. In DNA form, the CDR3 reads TGTGCCAGCAGTTGGGGCAGGGCATCTGGGGCCAACGTCCTGACTTTC.

As DNA, the CDR3 is TGTGCCAGCGGAACAGGTTTCTCTGGGGCCAACGTCCTGACTTTC. It encodes CASGTGFSGANVLTF. This chain connects TRBV2 to TRBJ2-6; TRBD1 is a possible D gene (5 bases). Germline lookup yields CDR1 SNHLY and CDR2 FYNNEI. The V end lost 8 bases, the J end lost 0 bases, and 11 bases lay between the germline ends. The CDR3 extends over 15 amino acids.

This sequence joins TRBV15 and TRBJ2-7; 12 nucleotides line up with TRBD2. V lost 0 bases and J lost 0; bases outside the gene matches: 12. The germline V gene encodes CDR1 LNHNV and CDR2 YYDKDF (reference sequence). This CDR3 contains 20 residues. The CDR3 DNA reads TGTGCCACCAGCAGAGATAAGGGACTAGCGGGTTATAAGAGCTCCTACGAGCAGTACTTC. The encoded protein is CATSRDKGLAGYKSSYEQYF. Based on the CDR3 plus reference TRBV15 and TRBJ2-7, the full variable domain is DAMVIQNPRYQVTQFGKPVTLSCSQTLNHNVMYWYQQKSSQAPKLLFHYYDKDFNNEADTPDNFQSRRPNTSFCFLDIRSPGLGDTAMYLCATSRDKGLAGYKSSYEQYFGPGTRLTVT.